The TCR beta chain described here comes from a study of cytomegalovirus exposure and HLA in healthy donors. Findings of the study overall: Excluded were some V segments that proved indistinguishable, including TRBV6-2 and TRBV6-3.

This clone was picked up a small number of times. Its target is unknown. Germline CDR1 LGHNA, CDR2 YSLEER. CDR3 size: 17 residues. The ends were cut back, 0 bases at V and 4 bases at J, with 16 bases in the middle. PCR used 60 Vbeta primers and 13 Jbeta primers. Sequenced by immunoSEQ multiplex PCR; TCRdb stores in-frame clones only, minus some. In the table there are around 180,000 clones, roughly nine tenths of which are singletons. The gene calls are TRBV4-3 and TRBJ2-1; a weak D match, TRBD2 (5 bases). The sequence derives from a girl in the first two years of life in good health and CMV-seronegative. Sample: PBMCs. The chain's CDR3 is CASSQDSSAEPYNEQFF. In nucleotides, the CDR3 is TGCGCCAGCAGCCAAGATAGCTCAGCGGAACCTTACAATGAGCAGTTCTTC.